This T cell receptor (beta chain) was retrieved from a study of long-term antiretroviral therapy in people with HIV. At the survey level, the v3.0 immunoSEQ assay was run. TCRdb's table, derived via immunoSEQ multiplex PCR, lists solely in-frame clones and lacks some. In the table there are about 14,000 clones, over 80% of which are singletons. Germline-derived CDR1 and CDR2 are MNHNS and SASEGT. Trimming cost V 4 bases and J 8 bases; bases outside gene matches: 7. The CDR3 has 13 amino acids. Per donor, a minimum of one pre-ART and a minimum of two post-ART PBMC samples were available. The source of this sequence is a woman in her 40s with HIV. V and J are TRBV6-1 and TRBJ1-1, with TRBD1 matching 7 bases. The sample consisted of unsorted PBMCs, taken 1.8 years before starting antiretroviral therapy. The CDR3 bases are TGTGCCAGCAGTGGCGACAGGGTAGGAGAAGCTTTCTTT. Its translation is CASSGDRVGEAFF.